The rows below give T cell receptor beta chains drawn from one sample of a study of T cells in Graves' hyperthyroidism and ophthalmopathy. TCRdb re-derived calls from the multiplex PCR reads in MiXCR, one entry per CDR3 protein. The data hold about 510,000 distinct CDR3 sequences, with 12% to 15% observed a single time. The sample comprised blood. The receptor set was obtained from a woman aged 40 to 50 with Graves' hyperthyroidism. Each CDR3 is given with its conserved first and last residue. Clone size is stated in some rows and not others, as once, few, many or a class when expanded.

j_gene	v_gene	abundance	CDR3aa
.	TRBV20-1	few	CSATRAYEQFF
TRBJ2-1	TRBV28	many	CASGTPGTSANNEQFF
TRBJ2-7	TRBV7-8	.	CASSLVRQRPYEQYF
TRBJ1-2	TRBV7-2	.	CASSLDGKNYGYTF
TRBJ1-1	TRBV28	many	CASSLYRQINTEAFF
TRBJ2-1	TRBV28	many	CASSLGGRDTYNEQFF
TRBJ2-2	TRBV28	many	CASSYNRPGGGELFF
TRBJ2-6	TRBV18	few	CASSPGGGGSGANVLTF
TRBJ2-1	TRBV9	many	CASSVGVEGAPHEQFF
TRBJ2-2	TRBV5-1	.	CASSPVGTGELFF
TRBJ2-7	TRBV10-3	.	CASSGNSLYEQYF